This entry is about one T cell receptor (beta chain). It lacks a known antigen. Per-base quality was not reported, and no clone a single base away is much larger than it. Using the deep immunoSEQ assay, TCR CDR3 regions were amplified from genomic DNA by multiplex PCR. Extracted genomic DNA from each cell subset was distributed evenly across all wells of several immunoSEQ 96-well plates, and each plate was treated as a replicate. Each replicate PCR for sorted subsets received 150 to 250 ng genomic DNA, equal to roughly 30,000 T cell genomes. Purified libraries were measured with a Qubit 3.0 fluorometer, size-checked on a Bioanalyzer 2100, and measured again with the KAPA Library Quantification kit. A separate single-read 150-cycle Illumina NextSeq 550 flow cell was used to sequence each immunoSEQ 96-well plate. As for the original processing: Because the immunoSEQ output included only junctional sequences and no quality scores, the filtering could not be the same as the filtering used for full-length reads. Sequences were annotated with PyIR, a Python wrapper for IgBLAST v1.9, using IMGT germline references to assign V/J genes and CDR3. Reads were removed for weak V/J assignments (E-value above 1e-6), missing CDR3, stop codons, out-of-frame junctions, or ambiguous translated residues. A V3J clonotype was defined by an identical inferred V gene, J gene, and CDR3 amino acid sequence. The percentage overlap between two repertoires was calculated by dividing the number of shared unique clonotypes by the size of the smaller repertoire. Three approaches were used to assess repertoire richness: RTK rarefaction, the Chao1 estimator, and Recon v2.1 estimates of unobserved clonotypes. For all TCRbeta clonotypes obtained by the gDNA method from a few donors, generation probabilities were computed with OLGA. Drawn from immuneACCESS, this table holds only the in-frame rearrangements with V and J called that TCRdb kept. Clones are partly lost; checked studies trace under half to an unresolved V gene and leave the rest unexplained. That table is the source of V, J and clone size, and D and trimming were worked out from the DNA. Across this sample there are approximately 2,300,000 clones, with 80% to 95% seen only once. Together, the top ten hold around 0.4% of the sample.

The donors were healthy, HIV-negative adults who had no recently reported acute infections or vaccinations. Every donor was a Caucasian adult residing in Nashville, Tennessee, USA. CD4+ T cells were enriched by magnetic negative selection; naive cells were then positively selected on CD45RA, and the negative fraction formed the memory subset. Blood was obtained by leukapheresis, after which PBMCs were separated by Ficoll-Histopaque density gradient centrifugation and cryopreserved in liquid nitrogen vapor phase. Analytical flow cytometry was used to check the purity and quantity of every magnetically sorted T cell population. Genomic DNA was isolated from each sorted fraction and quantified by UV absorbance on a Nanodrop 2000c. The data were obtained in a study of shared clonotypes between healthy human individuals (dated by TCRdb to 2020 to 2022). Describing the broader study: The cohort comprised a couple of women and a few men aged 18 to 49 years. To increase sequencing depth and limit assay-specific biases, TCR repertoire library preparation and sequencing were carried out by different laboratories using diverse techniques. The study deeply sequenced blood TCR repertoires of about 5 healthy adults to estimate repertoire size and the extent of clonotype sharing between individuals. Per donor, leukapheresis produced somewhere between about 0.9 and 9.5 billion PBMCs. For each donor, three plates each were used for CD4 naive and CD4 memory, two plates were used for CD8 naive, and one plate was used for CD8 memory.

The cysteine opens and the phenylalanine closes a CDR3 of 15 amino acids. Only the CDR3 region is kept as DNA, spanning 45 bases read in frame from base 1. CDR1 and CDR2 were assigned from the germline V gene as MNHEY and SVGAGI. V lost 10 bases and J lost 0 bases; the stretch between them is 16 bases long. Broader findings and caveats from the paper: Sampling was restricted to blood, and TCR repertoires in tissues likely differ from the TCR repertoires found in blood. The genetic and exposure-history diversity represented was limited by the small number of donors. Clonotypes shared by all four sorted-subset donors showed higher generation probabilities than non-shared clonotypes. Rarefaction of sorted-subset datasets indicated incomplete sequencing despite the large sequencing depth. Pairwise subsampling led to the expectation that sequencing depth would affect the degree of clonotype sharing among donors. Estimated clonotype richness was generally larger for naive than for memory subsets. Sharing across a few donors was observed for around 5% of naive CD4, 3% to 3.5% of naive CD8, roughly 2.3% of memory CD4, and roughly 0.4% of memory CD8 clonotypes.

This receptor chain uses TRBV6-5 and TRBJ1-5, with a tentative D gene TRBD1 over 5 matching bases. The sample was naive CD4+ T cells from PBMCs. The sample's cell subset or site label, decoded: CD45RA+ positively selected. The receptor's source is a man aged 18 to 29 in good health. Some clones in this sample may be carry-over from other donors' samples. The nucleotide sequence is TGTGCCACAAGGCAGGGACGATATAGCAATCAGCCCCAGCATTTT. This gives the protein CATRQGRYSNQPQHF.